The 28 T cell receptor beta chains in this list originate from one sample, sequenced in a study of blood T cell repertoires in COVID-19. Sequenced by immunoSEQ multiplex PCR; TCRdb stores in-frame clones only, minus some. The data contain roughly 230,000 clones, 75% to 85% of them singletons. The sample consisted of peripheral blood. These receptor sequences come from a human donor in a cohort sampled during active COVID-19.

The chain links TRBV4-1 to TRBJ2-7, with D tentatively TRBD2 (7 bases). The CDR3 contains 17 residues. Germline lookup yields CDR1 MGHRA and CDR2 YSYEKL. V was trimmed by 4 bases and J by 1 base, leaving 20 bases between them. The CDR3 sequence: CASSPFSRGPESYEQYF. The CDR3 DNA sequence: TGCGCCAGCAGCCCCTTCTCGCGGGGGCCGGAGTCCTACGAGCAGTACTTC.

The J gene is TRBJ1-5, the V gene TRBV5-5; 9 bases match TRBD1. With V trimmed by 4 bases and J by 5 bases, 7 bases remained unmatched. There are 15 residues in the CDR3. Germline V gene data show CDR1 as SGHKS and CDR2 as YYEKEE (reference sequence). In nucleotides, the CDR3 is TGTGCCAGCAGCCAAGATGGACAGGGGTATCAGCCCCAGCATTTT. This gives the protein CASSQDGQGYQPQHF.

The J gene is TRBJ1-1, the V gene TRBV5-1; 9 bases agree with TRBD1. V lost 4 bases to trimming and J lost 5 bases; unmatched junction nucleotides: 9. Germline V gives CDR1 SGHRS, CDR2 YFSETQ. There are 15 residues in the CDR3. The DNA of the CDR3 is TGCGCCAGCAGCCCCTCGACAGGGGGGGAGACTGAAGCTTTCTTT. This translates into CASSPSTGGETEAFF.

This rearrangement joins TRBV3-1 (or the pseudogene TRBV3-2) to TRBJ2-3, with TRBD2 matching over 9 bases. Germline CDR1 and CDR2: LGHDT and YNNKEL (reference sequence). The V gene end was trimmed by 3 bases and the J gene end by 8 bases; junction bases not matched to a gene: 3. CDR3 length: 13 residues. CDR3 nucleotides: TGTGCCAGCAGCCAGGGGCGGGGGGGTACGCAGTATTTT. Its protein product is CASSQGRGGTQYF.

This rearrangement joins TRBV5-5 to TRBJ1-1, with D perhaps TRBD1 (6 bases). Per germline, CDR1 SGHKS and CDR2 YYEKEE (reference sequence). The CDR3 covers 15 residues. V was shortened by 4 bases and J by 3 bases, with 16 bases between the two germline ends. The CDR3 sequence is CASSRTGFLDTEAFF. CDR3 nucleotide sequence: TGTGCCAGCAGCCGTACAGGGTTTCTGGACACTGAAGCTTTCTTT.

Details on this clone: One end of the junction fails to match germline, which may point to a read error. The gene calls are TRBV7-7 and TRBJ2-7; 10 bases are shared with TRBD2. CDR3 length: 15 residues. Germline CDR1 is SSHAT and CDR2 is FNYEAQ (reference sequence). Here the CDR3 DNA reads TGTGCTAGCAGCCCCGGACTAGCGGATACGTACGAGCAGTACTTC. Translating it yields CASSPGLADTYEQYF.

In this sample, this clone turned up many times. The chain employs TRBV3-1 (or the pseudogene TRBV3-2) and TRBJ1-2, with TRBD1 matching 9 bases. V lost 4 bases to trimming and J lost 7 bases; unmatched junction nucleotides: 7. The CDR3 length is 14 residues. From germline, CDR1 is LGHDT and CDR2 YNNKEL (reference sequence). CDR3 amino acids: CASSPRDRDGGYTF. The CDR3 region has the DNA TGTGCCAGCAGCCCCCGGGACAGGGACGGTGGCTACACCTTC.

This clone was counted a single time. The chain employs TRBV7-2 and TRBJ2-7; D call uncertain. Germline lookup yields CDR1 SGHTA and CDR2 FQGNSA. This CDR3 has 11 amino acids. Trimming took off 6 bases at V and 2 bases at J, with 5 bases between the two ends. The DNA for the CDR3 is TGTGCCAGCAGACTCGCCTACGAGCAGTACTTC. This sequence encodes CASRLAYEQYF.

This rearrangement joins TRBV28 to TRBJ1-5; 11 bases map to TRBD1. The CDR3 totals 13 residues. CDR1 MDHEN and CDR2 SYDVKM come from the germline V gene. The J segment lost 9 bases and the V segment lost 9 bases, leaving 7 bases of the junction unmatched. For the CDR3, the DNA is TGTGCCAGTTCGGGACAGGGGGGGAGGCCCCAGCATTTT. Its translation is CASSGQGGRPQHF.

This clone has only one observation. The chain employs TRBV18 and TRBJ2-3; TRBD1 is a possible D gene (6 bases). The germline V gene encodes CDR1 KGHSH and CDR2 LQKENI. The CDR3 sequence is 15 residues long. Trimming left V 4 bases short and J 3 bases short, with 14 bases between. CDR3 loop: CASSQQGVGTDTQYF. In DNA form, the CDR3 reads TGTGCCAGCTCACAACAGGGAGTCGGGACAGATACGCAGTATTTT.

This clone turned up a few times. The genes are TRBV6-5 and TRBJ1-1, with TRBD1 as a possible D gene (6 bases). Germline CDR1 and CDR2: MNHEY and SVGAGI. V was cut by 2 bases and J by 4 bases, with 8 bases left in between. CDR3 length equals 13 residues. The CDR3 spells CASSYPDSTEAFF. CDR3 bases: TGTGCCAGCAGTTACCCGGACAGCACTGAAGCTTTCTTT.

This clone was seen once. The chain combines TRBV19 with TRBJ2-1, with 10 bases that match TRBD2. Per the germline V gene, CDR1 is LNHDA and CDR2 is SQIVND (reference sequence). The ends lost 7 bases at V and 6 bases at J; junction bases unmatched: 15. This CDR3 is built from 17 residues. Written as DNA, the CDR3 is TGTGCCAGTACCGACCTAGCGGGGGTCCCCCCATCCAATGAGCAGTTCTTC. As protein: CASTDLAGVPPSNEQFF. The full variable domain, rest sourced from reference TRBV19 and TRBJ2-1, is DGGITQSPKYLFRKEGQNVTLSCEQNLNHDAMYWYRQDPGQGLRLIYYSQIVNDFQKGDIAEGYSVSREKKESFPLTVTSAQKNPTAFYLCASTDLAGVPPSNEQFFGPGTRLTVL.

The chain couples TRBV6-5 to TRBJ1-5, with a weak D call TRBD1 (6 bases). Trimming left V 3 bases short and J 4 bases short, with 13 bases between. The CDR3 is 15 residues long. Germline V gene lookup returns CDR1 MNHEY and CDR2 SVGAGI. The CDR3 sequence is CASSYSPGVNQPQHF. In DNA form, the CDR3 reads TGTGCCAGCAGTTATAGTCCAGGGGTAAATCAGCCCCAGCATTTT.

This sequence joins TRBV28 and TRBJ2-3, with 10 bases identical to TRBD2. Germline V gene data show CDR1 as MDHEN and CDR2 as SYDVKM. The CDR3 consists of 16 residues. Unmatched junction bases numbered 8, after V lost 5 bases and J lost 3 bases. The CDR3: CASSPSGRVGTDTQYF. The CDR3 DNA follows: TGTGCCAGCAGTCCAAGCGGGAGGGTTGGTACAGATACGCAGTATTTT.

V is TRBV28 and J is TRBJ2-5, with D unclear. Trimming took 3 bases from V and 7 from J, leaving 6 bases between them. Germline V gives CDR1 MDHEN, CDR2 SYDVKM. This CDR3 has 11 residues. The CDR3 spells CASSLRGTQYF. CDR3 nucleotide sequence: TGTGCCAGCAGTTTGCGAGGGACCCAGTACTTC.

The V call is TRBV27, the J call TRBJ2-2; the match to TRBD1 covers 11 bases. CDR3 length equals 15 residues. Germline lookup yields CDR1 MNHEY and CDR2 SMNVEV (reference sequence). The ends lost 7 bases at V and 2 bases at J; junction bases unmatched: 3. The CDR3 bases are TGTGCCAGCACCCGGACAGGGGGCAACACCGGGGAGCTGTTTTTT. Amino acids: CASTRTGGNTGELFF.

The CDR3 loop is CASSGSSVPYEQYF. DNA of the CDR3: TGCGCCAGCAGTGGTTCTTCGGTCCCCTACGAGCAGTACTTC. This chain links TRBV10-1 with TRBJ2-7; D remains ambiguous. V was clipped by 4 bases and J by 2 bases, with 12 bases between them. This CDR3 is 14 amino acids long. The germline V gene encodes CDR1 WNHNN and CDR2 SYGVQD (reference sequence).

The chain combines TRBV5-1 with TRBJ1-1; D may be TRBD1 (6 bases). Germline assignment: CDR1 SGHRS and CDR2 YFSETQ. Trimming took off 3 bases at V and 5 bases at J, with 14 bases between the two ends. This CDR3 has 14 amino acids. The CDR3 nucleotides read TGCGCCAGCAGCTCCAGTCCTGGACAGACTGAAGCTTTCTTT. This sequence encodes CASSSSPGQTEAFF.

This rearrangement joins TRBV7-2 to TRBJ2-1, with D possibly matching TRBD1 (7 bases). The germline V gene encodes CDR1 SGHTA and CDR2 FQGNSA. This CDR3 has 15 amino acids. The ends were cut back, 3 bases at V and 6 bases at J, with 15 bases in the middle. The DNA for the CDR3 is TGTGCCAGCAGCTTGTCGACAGGGAGGTTCAATGAGCAGTTCTTC. It specifies CASSLSTGRFNEQFF.

The sample holds one count of this clone. V gene TRBV7-9 combines with J gene TRBJ2-1, with 9 positions matching TRBD2. This CDR3 region has 19 residues. Germline V gene data show CDR1 as SEHNR and CDR2 as FQNEAQ (reference sequence). Trimming removed 4 bases from V and 1 base from J; junction bases left unmatched: 14. The CDR3 protein is CASSSPGSGRKRSYNEQFF. CDR3 coding DNA: TGTGCCAGCAGCTCCCCAGGTAGCGGGAGAAAGCGATCCTACAATGAGCAGTTCTTC.

The rearrangement uses TRBV3-1 (or the pseudogene TRBV3-2) and TRBJ1-4; D gene ambiguous. Germline V gene data show CDR1 as LGHDT and CDR2 as YNNKEL (reference sequence). The V gene lost 0 bases and the J gene lost 5 bases, with 16 bases spanning the gap. This CDR3 comprises 17 residues. CDR3 bases: TGTGCCAGCAGCCAAGATGGGAGAGGGCTTCTCAATGAAAAACTGTTTTTT. Protein: CASSQDGRGLLNEKLFF.

The rearrangement uses TRBV28 and TRBJ2-5; the D gene is possibly TRBD2 (5 bases). The CDR3 extends over 15 amino acids. Trimming cost V 6 bases and J 0 bases, with 14 bases left between them. Germline lookup yields CDR1 MDHEN and CDR2 SYDVKM. CDR3 coding DNA: TGTGCCAGCAGGACGAGCGGCTGGAACCAAGAGACCCAGTACTTC. As protein: CASRTSGWNQETQYF.

This chain links TRBV19 with TRBJ1-5, with 7 bases aligning to TRBD1. Germline V gives CDR1 LNHDA, CDR2 SQIVND (reference sequence). CDR3 size: 17 residues. J gave up 3 bases and V 2 bases, and 10 bases lay outside the gene matches. The CDR3 sequence: CASSIRQGGLSNQPQHF. The CDR3, as DNA: TGTGCCAGTAGTATACGACAGGGTGGCCTTTCCAATCAGCCCCAGCATTTT.

The chain has TRBV30 and TRBJ1-5; tentative D call: TRBD1 (6 bases). The V end lost 5 bases, the J end lost 7 bases, and 15 bases lay between the germline ends. The CDR3 is made up of 13 amino acids. CDR1 and CDR2 from the germline V gene are GTSNPN and SVGIG (reference sequence). The CDR3 DNA is TGTGCCTGGGCGAGGGGGACAAGACAGCCCCAGCATTTT. This codes for CAWARGTRQPQHF. Looking up the rest from reference TRBV30 and TRBJ1-5 gives the full variable domain: SQTIHQWPATLVQPVGSPLSLECTVEGTSNPNLYWYRQAAGRGLQLLFYSVGIGQISSEVPQNLSASRPQDRQFILSSKKLLLSDSGFYLCAWARGTRQPQHFGDGTRLSIL.

This chain uses TRBV19 with TRBJ2-3; 9 bases are a match to TRBD2. Trimming at V came to 4 bases and at J to 6 bases, leaving 5 bases not matched to a gene. Looked up from germline, CDR1 is LNHDA and CDR2 is SQIVND (reference sequence). The CDR3 loop spans 14 amino acids. CDR3: CASSTSGTSDTQYF. The CDR3 nucleotides are TGTGCCAGTAGTACTAGCGGGACTTCGGATACGCAGTATTTT.

This clone was observed a few times. This chain's CDR3 is CSDGGGTEAFF. In nucleotides, the CDR3 is TGCAGTGATGGGGGGGGCACTGAAGCTTTCTTT. This chain uses TRBV20-1 with TRBJ1-1; a possible D gene is TRBD1 (5 bases). This CDR3 region has 11 residues. Deletions cut 7 bases from V and 4 bases from J, with 10 bases between. Germline lookup yields CDR1 DFQATT and CDR2 SNEGSKA (reference sequence).

The chain is built from TRBV6-1 and TRBJ2-5; TRBD2 agrees at 9 bases. The germline V gene encodes CDR1 MNHNS and CDR2 SASEGT. This CDR3 has 14 residues. V was pared by 3 bases and J by 4 bases, with 3 bases of the junction left unmatched. This chain's CDR3 is CASSEPSGIETQYF. Written as DNA, the CDR3 is TGTGCCAGCAGTGAGCCTAGCGGGATAGAGACCCAGTACTTC.

The sample holds many counts of this clone. The chain employs TRBV9 and TRBJ2-3; 8 positions agree with TRBD2. Per the germline V gene, CDR1 is SGDLS and CDR2 is YYNGEE. CDR3 length: 16 residues. J gave up 6 bases and V 4 bases, and 13 bases lay outside the gene matches. The CDR3 sequence is CASSPTGRGGADTQYF. The CDR3 bases are TGTGCCAGCAGCCCAACCGGGAGGGGGGGTGCGGATACGCAGTATTTT.